What follows describes a single T cell receptor beta chain. The data were produced by immunoSEQ multiplex PCR, yet TCRdb's version contains in-frame clones alone and is incomplete. Here the sample spans 440,000 or so clones, 70% to 90% being singletons. The germline V gene encodes CDR1 MNHEY and CDR2 SVGAGI. The length of the CDR3 is 14 residues. The J segment lost 8 bases and the V segment lost 1 base, leaving 7 bases of the junction unmatched. The sample originates from a study of Ad26.COV2.S vaccination and SARS-CoV-2 variants. Regarding treatment: roughly 18 received Ad26.COV2.S at low or high dose, single or two shots; 5 received placebo; per-sample allocation not given. Sampling was done on day 63 after the first vaccine or placebo injection.

This specimen consisted of peripheral blood, obtained in a trial of Ad26.COV2.S vaccine versus placebo. This receptor was obtained from a person between 18 and 65 years old who received the Ad26.COV2.S COVID-19 vaccine or a placebo. The chain is built from TRBV6-5 and TRBJ1-2; the match to TRBD1 covers 7 bases. DNA for the CDR3: TGTGCCAGCAGTTACTACAGGGGAACTGGGGGCTACACCTTC. Translation: CASSYYRGTGGYTF.